The text below deals with one TCR beta chain. Other DNA sequences in this sample translate to the same CDR3. This record comes from a study of shared clonotypes between healthy human individuals. Assay used: immunoSEQ multiplex PCR; TCRdb lists only in-frame clones, some missing. This sample has fewer than 1.8 million clones, with around 98.5% found just once. The sequence was obtained from a man aged 25-40 years in good health. The sample was naive CD4+ T cells sorted from blood. Documented subset: CD45RA+ positively selected.

CDR3 sequence reads: CASSILENTGELFF. Here the CDR3 DNA reads TGTGCCAGTAGTATACTCGAGAACACCGGGGAGCTGTTTTTT. The chain carries TRBV19 and TRBJ2-2, with unresolved D. V gave up 2 bases and J gave up 1 base, with 5 bases separating them. CDR3 size: 14 residues. Germline lookup yields CDR1 LNHDA and CDR2 SQIVND (reference sequence).